This is a list of T cell receptor beta chains from one sample in a study of blood T cell repertoires in COVID-19. Assay used: immunoSEQ multiplex PCR; TCRdb lists only in-frame clones, some missing. The table records hundreds of thousands of clones, about 85% of them present only once. The source material was peripheral blood. The receptor source for this set is a human donor in a cohort sampled during active COVID-19. The CDR3 runs from the conserved cysteine through the conserved F or W. The D gene is left open where the match is weak. Not all rows give a size; the values are once, few, many and, for expanded clones, a class.

length	V	D	size	J	CDR3	DNA
16	TRBV18	.	.	TRBJ2-6	CASSPPGDPGANVLTF	TGTGCCAGCTCACCACCGGGCGATCCCGGGGCCAACGTCCTGACTTTC
16	TRBV3-1/TRBV3-2	.	.	TRBJ2-5	CASSPTPGAGQETQYF	TGTGCCAGCAGTCCGACACCGGGCGCGGGCCAAGAGACCCAGTACTTC
14	TRBV6-2/TRBV6-3	.	.	TRBJ1-2	CASSRAFSGHGYTF	TGTGCCAGCAGCCGCGCATTTTCTGGTCATGGCTACACCTTC
12	TRBV25-1	.	.	TRBJ1-1	CASRDTHTEAFF	TGTGCCAGCCGCGATACCCACACTGAAGCTTTCTTT
15	TRBV28	.	.	TRBJ1-4	CASSFPTGLNEKLFF	TGTGCCAGCAGTTTCCCCACAGGGCTAAATGAAAAACTGTTTTTT
15	TRBV18	.	.	TRBJ2-5	CASSPFGAGLETQYF	TGTGCCAGCTCACCATTTGGGGCAGGGTTGGAGACCCAGTACTTC
15	TRBV6-1	.	.	TRBJ1-5	CASSEAGGRNQPQHF	TGTGCCAGCAGTGAAGCCGGCGGGCGCAATCAGCCCCAGCATTTT
15	TRBV19	TRBD2	.	TRBJ2-7	CASSDGTSGKYEQYF	TGTGCCAGTAGTGACGGGACTAGCGGGAAGTACGAGCAGTACTTC
17	TRBV9	TRBD2	.	TRBJ2-1	CASSVGWGTSGNYEQFF	TGTGCCAGCAGCGTAGGCTGGGGAACTAGCGGTAACTATGAGCAGTTCTTC
16	TRBV5-1	TRBD1	.	TRBJ1-1	CASSLSRTGRVTEAFF	TGCGCCAGCAGCCTCAGCCGGACAGGGCGGGTCACTGAAGCTTTCTTT
13	TRBV19	.	many	TRBJ2-3	CASRAYARDTQYF	TGTGCCAGTAGGGCTTATGCTAGAGATACGCAGTATTTT
13	TRBV28	.	.	TRBJ2-4	CASRGVAKNIQYF	TGTGCCAGCAGAGGGGTAGCCAAAAACATTCAGTACTTC
14	TRBV30	TRBD1	.	TRBJ1-5	CAWSGQGRNQPQHF	TGTGCCTGGAGTGGACAGGGCAGGAATCAGCCCCAGCATTTT
13	TRBV10-3	TRBD1	.	TRBJ1-4	CAASGTGNEKLFF	TGTGCCGCCAGCGGGACAGGGAATGAAAAACTGTTTTTT
15	TRBV3-1/TRBV3-2	TRBD2	.	TRBJ2-1	CASSQTSGRINEQFF	TGTGCCAGCAGCCAGACTAGCGGGAGAATCAATGAGCAGTTCTTC
16	TRBV7-9	TRBD2	.	TRBJ2-5	CASSSGLAELQETQYF	TGTGCCAGCAGCTCGGGACTAGCGGAACTCCAAGAGACCCAGTACTTC
14	TRBV12-5	.	once	TRBJ1-2	CASGLLPSYYGYTF	TGTGCTAGTGGTTTGCTCCCTTCCTACTATGGCTACACCTTC
15	TRBV19	TRBD1	.	TRBJ2-2	CASKGGQMNTGELFF	TGTGCCAGTAAAGGGGGACAGATGAACACCGGGGAGCTGTTTTTT
13	TRBV3-1/TRBV3-2	.	.	TRBJ2-7	CASSHRQENEQYF	TGTGCCAGCAGCCATAGACAGGAGAACGAGCAGTACTTC
16	TRBV4-1	TRBD2	.	TRBJ2-1	CASSPYWSGGYNEQFF	TGCGCCAGCAGCCCGTATTGGTCGGGAGGGTACAATGAGCAGTTCTTC
14	TRBV24-1	.	.	TRBJ1-2	CATSDSRTIYGYTF	TGTGCCACCAGTGATTCTCGGACAATTTATGGCTACACCTTC
16	TRBV28	.	.	TRBJ1-5	CASSLPQQVSNQPQHF	TGTGCCAGCAGCCTCCCCCAGCAGGTTAGCAATCAGCCCCAGCATTTT
14	TRBV27	TRBD1	.	TRBJ2-7	CASRKDRAAYEQYF	TGTGCCAGCAGGAAGGACAGGGCGGCTTACGAGCAGTACTTC
16	TRBV5-8	TRBD2	.	TRBJ2-2	CASSRNKLAATGELFF	TGTGCCAGCAGCCGAAATAAACTAGCGGCCACCGGGGAGCTGTTTTTT
15	TRBV27	TRBD2	.	TRBJ2-1	CASSWGLAGNKEQFF	TGTGCCAGCAGTTGGGGACTAGCGGGAAATAAAGAGCAGTTCTTC
16	TRBV5-4	TRBD2	.	TRBJ2-7	CASSFRLAGSGDEQYF	TGTGCCAGCAGCTTTAGACTAGCGGGAAGCGGTGACGAGCAGTACTTC
13	TRBV11-2	.	.	TRBJ1-1	CASSLDRQSEAFF	TGTGCCAGCAGCTTAGATCGACAGTCTGAAGCTTTCTTT
17	TRBV3-1/TRBV3-2	.	.	TRBJ1-2	CASSQDRRGRPNYGYTF	TGTGCCAGCAGCCAAGATCGTAGGGGCCGACCTAACTATGGCTACACCTTC
15	TRBV7-7	.	.	TRBJ2-5	CASSLGRTGERTQYF	TGTGCCAGCAGCTTAGGTCGGACTGGGGAGAGGACCCAGTACTTC
16	TRBV7-9	.	once	TRBJ2-2	CASSMMPAQNTGELFF	TGTGCCAGCAGCATGATGCCTGCGCAGAACACCGGGGAGCTGTTTTTT
13	TRBV25-1	.	.	TRBJ2-3	CASRLASTDTQYF	TGTGCCAGCAGGCTAGCGTCCACAGATACGCAGTATTTT
14	TRBV19	TRBD1	.	TRBJ2-5	CASRDRGRGETQYF	TGTGCCAGTAGGGACAGGGGGCGCGGAGAGACCCAGTACTTC
14	TRBV28	.	.	TRBJ2-7	CASSAASVPYEQYF	TGTGCCAGCAGTGCCGCTAGCGTACCCTACGAGCAGTACTTC
15	TRBV11-2	.	.	TRBJ2-3	CASGWSLRGTDTQYF	TGTGCCAGCGGATGGTCCCTGAGGGGCACAGATACGCAGTATTTT
14	TRBV18	.	.	TRBJ2-7	CASSPQGVGYEQYF	TGTGCCAGCTCACCACAGGGGGTAGGGTACGAGCAGTACTTC
16	TRBV28	.	.	TRBJ1-1	CASSLWRRTGNTEAFF	TGTGCCAGCAGTTTATGGAGGCGGACTGGGAACACTGAAGCTTTCTTT
17	TRBV5-1	TRBD2	.	TRBJ2-5	CASSFANPAGHQETQYF	TGCGCCAGCAGCTTCGCAAACCCAGCGGGGCACCAAGAGACCCAGTACTTC
13	TRBV5-6	.	.	TRBJ1-5	CASSLAGGQPQHF	TGTGCCAGCAGCTTGGCGGGGGGTCAGCCCCAGCATTTT
14	TRBV18	TRBD2	.	TRBJ2-7	CASSPRAGAYEQYF	TGTGCCAGCTCACCACGAGCGGGGGCCTACGAGCAGTACTTC
16	TRBV15	.	.	TRBJ1-5	CATSRGSGVGNQPQHF	TGTGCCACCAGCAGAGGATCGGGGGTGGGCAATCAGCCCCAGCATTTT
15	TRBV7-2	.	.	TRBJ1-2	CASSLGGPAGYGYTF	TGTGCCAGCAGCTTAGGGGGACCGGCGGGGTATGGCTACACCTTC
16	TRBV4-3	TRBD2	.	TRBJ2-2	CASSQLAGGNTGELFF	TGCGCCAGCAGCCAATTAGCGGGAGGCAACACCGGGGAGCTGTTTTTT
13	TRBV19	TRBD1	.	TRBJ2-1	CASGDRGLNEQFF	TGTGCCAGTGGGGACAGGGGGCTGAATGAGCAGTTCTTC